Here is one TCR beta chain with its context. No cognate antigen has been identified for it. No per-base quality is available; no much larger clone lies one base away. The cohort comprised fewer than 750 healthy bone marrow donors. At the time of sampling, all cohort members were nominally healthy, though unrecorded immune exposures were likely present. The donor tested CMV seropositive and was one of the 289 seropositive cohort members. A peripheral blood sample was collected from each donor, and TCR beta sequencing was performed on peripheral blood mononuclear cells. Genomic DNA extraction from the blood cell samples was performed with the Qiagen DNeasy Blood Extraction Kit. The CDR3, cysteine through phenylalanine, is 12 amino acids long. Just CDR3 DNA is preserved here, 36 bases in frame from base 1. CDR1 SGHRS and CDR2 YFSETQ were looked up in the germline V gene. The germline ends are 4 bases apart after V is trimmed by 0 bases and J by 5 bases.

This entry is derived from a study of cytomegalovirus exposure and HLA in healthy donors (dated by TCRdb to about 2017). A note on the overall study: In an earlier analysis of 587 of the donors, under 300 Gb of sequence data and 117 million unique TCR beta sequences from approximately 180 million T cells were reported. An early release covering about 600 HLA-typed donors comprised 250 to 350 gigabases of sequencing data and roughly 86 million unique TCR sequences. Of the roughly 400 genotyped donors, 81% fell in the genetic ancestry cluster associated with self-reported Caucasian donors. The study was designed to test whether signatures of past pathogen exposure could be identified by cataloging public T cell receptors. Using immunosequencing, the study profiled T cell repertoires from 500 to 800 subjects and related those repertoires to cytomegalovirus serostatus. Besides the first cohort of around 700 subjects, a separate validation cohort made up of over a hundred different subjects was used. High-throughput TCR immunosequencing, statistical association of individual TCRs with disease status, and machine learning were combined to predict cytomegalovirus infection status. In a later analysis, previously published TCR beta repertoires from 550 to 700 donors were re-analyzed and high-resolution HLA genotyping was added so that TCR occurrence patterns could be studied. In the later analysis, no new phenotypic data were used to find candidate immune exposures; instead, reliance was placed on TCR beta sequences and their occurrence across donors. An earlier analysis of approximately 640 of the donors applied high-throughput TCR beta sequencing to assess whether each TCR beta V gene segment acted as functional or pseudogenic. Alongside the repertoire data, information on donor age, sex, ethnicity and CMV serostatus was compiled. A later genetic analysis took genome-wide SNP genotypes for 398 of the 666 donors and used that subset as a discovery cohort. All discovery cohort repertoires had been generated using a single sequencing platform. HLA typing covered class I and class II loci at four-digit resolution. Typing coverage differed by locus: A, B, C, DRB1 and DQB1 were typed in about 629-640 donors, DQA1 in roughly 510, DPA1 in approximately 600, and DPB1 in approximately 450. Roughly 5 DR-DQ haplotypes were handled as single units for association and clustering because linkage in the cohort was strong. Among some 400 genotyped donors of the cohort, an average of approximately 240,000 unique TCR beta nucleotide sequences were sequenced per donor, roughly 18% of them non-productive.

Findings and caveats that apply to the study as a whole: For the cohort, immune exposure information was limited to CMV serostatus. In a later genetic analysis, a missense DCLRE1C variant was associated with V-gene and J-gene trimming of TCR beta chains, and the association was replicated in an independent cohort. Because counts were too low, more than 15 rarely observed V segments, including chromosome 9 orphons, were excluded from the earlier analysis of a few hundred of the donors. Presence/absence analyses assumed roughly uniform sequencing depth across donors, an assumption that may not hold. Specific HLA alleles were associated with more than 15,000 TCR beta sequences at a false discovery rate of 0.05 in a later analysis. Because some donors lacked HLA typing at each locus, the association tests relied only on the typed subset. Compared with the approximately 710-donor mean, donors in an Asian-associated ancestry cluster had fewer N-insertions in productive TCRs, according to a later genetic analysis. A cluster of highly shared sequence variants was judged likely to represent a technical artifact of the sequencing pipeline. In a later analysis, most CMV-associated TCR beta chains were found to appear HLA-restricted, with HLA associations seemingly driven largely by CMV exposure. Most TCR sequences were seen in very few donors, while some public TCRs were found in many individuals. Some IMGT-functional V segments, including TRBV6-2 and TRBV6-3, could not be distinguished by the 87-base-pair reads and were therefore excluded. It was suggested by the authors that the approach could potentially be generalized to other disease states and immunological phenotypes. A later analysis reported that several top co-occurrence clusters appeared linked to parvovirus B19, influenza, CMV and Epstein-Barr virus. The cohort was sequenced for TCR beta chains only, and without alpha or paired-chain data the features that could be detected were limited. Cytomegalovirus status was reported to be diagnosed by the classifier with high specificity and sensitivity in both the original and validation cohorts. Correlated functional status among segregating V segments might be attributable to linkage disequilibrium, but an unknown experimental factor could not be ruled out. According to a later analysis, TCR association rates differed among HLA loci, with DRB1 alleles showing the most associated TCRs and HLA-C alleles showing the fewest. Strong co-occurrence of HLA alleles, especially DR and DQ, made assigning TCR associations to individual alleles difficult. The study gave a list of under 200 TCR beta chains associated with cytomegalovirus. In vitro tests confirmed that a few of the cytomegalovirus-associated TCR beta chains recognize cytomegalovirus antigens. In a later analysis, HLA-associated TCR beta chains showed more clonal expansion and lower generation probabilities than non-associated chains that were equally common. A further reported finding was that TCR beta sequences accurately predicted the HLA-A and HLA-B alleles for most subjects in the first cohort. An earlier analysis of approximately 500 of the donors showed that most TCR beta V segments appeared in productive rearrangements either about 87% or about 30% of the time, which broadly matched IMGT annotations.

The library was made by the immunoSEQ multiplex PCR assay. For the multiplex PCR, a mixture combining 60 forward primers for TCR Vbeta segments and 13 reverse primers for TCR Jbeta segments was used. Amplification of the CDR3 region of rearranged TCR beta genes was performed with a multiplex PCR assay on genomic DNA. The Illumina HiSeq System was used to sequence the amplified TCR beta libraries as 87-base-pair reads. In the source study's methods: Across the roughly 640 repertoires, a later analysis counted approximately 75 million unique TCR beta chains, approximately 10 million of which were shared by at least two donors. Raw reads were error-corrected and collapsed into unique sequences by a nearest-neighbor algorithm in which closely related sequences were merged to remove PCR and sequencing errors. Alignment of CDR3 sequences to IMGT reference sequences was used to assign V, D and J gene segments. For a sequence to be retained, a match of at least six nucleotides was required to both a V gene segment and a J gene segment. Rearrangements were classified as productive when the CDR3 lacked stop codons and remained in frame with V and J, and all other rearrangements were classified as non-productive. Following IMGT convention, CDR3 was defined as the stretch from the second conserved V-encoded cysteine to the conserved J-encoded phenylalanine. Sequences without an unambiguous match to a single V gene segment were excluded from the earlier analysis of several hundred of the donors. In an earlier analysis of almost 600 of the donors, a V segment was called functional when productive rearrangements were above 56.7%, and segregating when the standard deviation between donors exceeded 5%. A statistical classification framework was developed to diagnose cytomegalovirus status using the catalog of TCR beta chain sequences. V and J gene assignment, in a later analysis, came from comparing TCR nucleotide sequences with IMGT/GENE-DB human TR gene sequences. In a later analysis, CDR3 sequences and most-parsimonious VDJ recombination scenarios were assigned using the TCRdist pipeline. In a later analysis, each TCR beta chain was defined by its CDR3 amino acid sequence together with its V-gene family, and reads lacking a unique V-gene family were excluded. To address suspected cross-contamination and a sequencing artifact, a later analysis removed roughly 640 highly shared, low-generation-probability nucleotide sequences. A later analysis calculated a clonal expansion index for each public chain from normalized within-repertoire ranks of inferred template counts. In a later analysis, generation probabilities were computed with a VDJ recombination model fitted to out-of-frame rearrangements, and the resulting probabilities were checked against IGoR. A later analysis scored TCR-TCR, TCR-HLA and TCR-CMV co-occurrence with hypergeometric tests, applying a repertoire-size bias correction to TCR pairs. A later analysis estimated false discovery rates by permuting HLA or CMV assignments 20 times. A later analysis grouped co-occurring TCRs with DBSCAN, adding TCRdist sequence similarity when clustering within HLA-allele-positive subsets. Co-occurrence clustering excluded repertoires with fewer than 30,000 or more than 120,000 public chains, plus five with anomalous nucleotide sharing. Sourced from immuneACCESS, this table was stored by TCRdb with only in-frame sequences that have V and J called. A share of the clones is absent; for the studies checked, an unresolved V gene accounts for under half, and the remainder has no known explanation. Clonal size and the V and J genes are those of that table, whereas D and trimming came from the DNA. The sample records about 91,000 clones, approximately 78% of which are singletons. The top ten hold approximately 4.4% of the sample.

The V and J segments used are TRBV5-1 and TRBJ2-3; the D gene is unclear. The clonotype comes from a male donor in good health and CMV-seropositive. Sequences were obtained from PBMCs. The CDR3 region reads CASSLVGDTQYF. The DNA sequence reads TGCGCCAGCAGCTTGGTCGGAGATACGCAGTATTTT.